This passage covers 2 T cell receptor beta chains from one sample sequenced in a study of shared clonotypes between healthy human individuals. Measured with immunoSEQ multiplex PCR; TCRdb has only the in-frame clones, and not every one. The sample has more than 2 million clones, less than 95% seen once. Naive CD8 cells lacked CD45RO, underwent positive selection for CCR7 and left out terminally differentiated effector memory CD45RA+ cells. The specimen sequenced was naive CD8+ T cells sorted from blood. The receptor set was obtained from a young man in good health.

The chain employs TRBV4-1 and TRBJ1-3; 11 bases match TRBD1. This CDR3 comprises 16 residues. J lost 3 bases, V lost 4 bases, and 5 bases had no gene match. Germline V gene lookup returns CDR1 MGHRA and CDR2 YSYEKL. DNA of the CDR3: TGCGCCAGCAGCCTCGGACAGGGGGCAAGTGGAAACACCATATATTTT. Translated: CASSLGQGASGNTIYF.

V gene TRBV7-9 combines with J gene TRBJ2-1, with TRBD2 matching 11 bases. The V gene end was trimmed by 1 base and the J gene end by 0 bases; junction bases not matched to a gene: 8. This CDR3 has 19 residues. Per the germline V gene, CDR1 is SEHNR and CDR2 is FQNEAQ (reference sequence). The DNA of the CDR3 is TGTGCCAGCAGCTTAGGGGTTAGCGGGAGGGCGGTCTCCTACAATGAGCAGTTCTTC. This translates into CASSLGVSGRAVSYNEQFF.